The TCR beta chain described here comes from a study of T-cell reconstitution after alpha-beta-depleted transplantation in children. Unique molecular identifiers tagged the TCRbeta library. MiXCR was run by TCRdb on the PCR reads, yielding one entry per CDR3 protein. The sample contains roughly 420,000 distinct CDR3 sequences, around 15% of which appear only once. This clonotype was detected a few times. The CDR3 has 15 amino acids. Germline trimming cut 4 bases from V and 0 bases from J; bases unmatched to any gene: 5. Sequencing used PBMCs, mostly from graft donor cells, obtained 360 days after TCRalphabeta/CD19-depleted stem cell transplant. The chain links TRBV12-3 or TRBV12-4 to TRBJ2-7, with 8 bases matching TRBD2. The clonotype comes from a boy under two years old who had a stem cell transplant for Wiskott-Aldrich syndrome, so the T cells may come from the graft donor. CDR3 DNA: TGTGCCAGCAGTTCTCTAGCGGGCCCCTCCTACGAGCAGTACTTC. Translation: CASSSLAGPSYEQYF.